Each of the 16 T cell receptor beta chains below was sequenced from the same sample in a study of cytomegalovirus exposure and HLA in healthy donors. 60 Vbeta and 13 Jbeta primers were used in PCR. The assay was immunoSEQ multiplex PCR, and TCRdb's table has in-frame clones only and misses some. The sample lists about 160,000 clones, 70% to 85% seen once, with 1.6% in the top ten. Sequenced input: PBMCs. Source of these receptors: a woman aged 30 to 39 in good health and CMV-seronegative.

V gene TRBV28 combines with J gene TRBJ2-1, with D unclear. The CDR3 loop spans 14 amino acids. V was pared by 4 bases and J by 2 bases, with 9 bases between. Per germline, CDR1 MDHEN and CDR2 SYDVKM. The CDR3 DNA is TGTGCCAGCAGTTCGGGTGAGACCTACAATGAGCAGTTCTTC. This encodes CASSSGETYNEQFF. Together with reference TRBV28 and TRBJ2-1, the CDR3 gives the full variable domain: DVKVTQSSRYLVKRTGEKVFLECVQDMDHENMFWYRQDPGLGLRLIYFSYDVKMKEKGDIPEGYSVSREKKERFSLILESASTNQTSMYLCASSSGETYNEQFFGPGTRLTVL.

V gene TRBV9 combines with J gene TRBJ2-1; TRBD2 aligns across 13 bases. CDR1 and CDR2 (germline): SGDLS, YYNGEE. This CDR3 comprises 16 residues. The ends lost 0 bases at V and 9 bases at J; junction bases unmatched: 6. The CDR3 nucleotides are TGTGCCAGCAGCGTAGTAACTAGCGGGGGGGGAACTGAGCAGTTCTTC. It encodes CASSVVTSGGGTEQFF.

The rearrangement uses TRBV29-1 and TRBJ1-3; D might be TRBD1 (6 bases). Between the trimmed V and J ends, which lost 2 bases and 0 bases, there was a span of 8 bases. The CDR3 has 14 residues. The V gene's germline CDR1 is SQVTM and CDR2 ANQGSEA. CDR3 nucleotide sequence: TGCAGCGTTGAAACAGGGTACTCTGGAAACACCATATATTTT. Translating gives CSVETGYSGNTIYF.

This clone has a handful of counts. V usage is TRBV14 and J usage is TRBJ1-2; TRBD1 matches at 8 bases. Germline trimming cut 1 base from V and 8 bases from J; bases unmatched to any gene: 6. Germline V gene sequence: CDR1 SGHDN, CDR2 FVKESK. This CDR3 spans 14 amino acids. In nucleotides, the CDR3 is TGTGCCAGCAGCCAAGTCGCCAGGGGGCAAGGCTACACCTTC. Translating it yields CASSQVARGQGYTF.

The chain joins TRBV7-2 to TRBJ2-7; D remains ambiguous. Germline loops: CDR1 SGHTA, CDR2 FQGNSA. The CDR3 extends over 15 amino acids. V was cut by 1 base and J by 2 bases, with 12 bases left in between. The chain's CDR3 is CASSLGQVPTYEQYF. CDR3 DNA sequence: TGTGCCAGCAGCTTAGGGCAGGTTCCTACCTACGAGCAGTACTTC.

The V call is TRBV9, the J call TRBJ2-5; weak D call: TRBD2 (5 bases). Germline values: CDR1 SGDLS, CDR2 YYNGEE. V lost 0 bases and J 0 bases, leaving 6 bases between the germline ends. The CDR3 runs to 14 residues. CDR3 coding DNA: TGTGCCAGCAGCGTAGGGACTTACCAAGAGACCCAGTACTTC. It specifies CASSVGTYQETQYF.

CDR3 protein: CASSLYTGTGGGYTF. The CDR3 DNA is TGTGCCAGCAGCTTGTATACCGGGACAGGTGGCGGCTACACCTTC. The J gene is TRBJ1-2, the V gene TRBV5-8; 8 nucleotides agree with TRBD1. Germline-derived CDR1 and CDR2 are SGHTS and YDEGEE. This CDR3 is built from 15 residues. Unmatched junction bases numbered 10, after V lost 1 base and J lost 8 bases.

The chain has TRBV27 and TRBJ2-1; no clear D gene. Germline V gene data show CDR1 as MNHEY and CDR2 as SMNVEV (reference sequence). CDR3 size: 18 residues. Trimming left V 2 bases short and J 0 bases short, with 17 bases between. DNA of the CDR3: TGTGCCAGCAGTTTAACCCCGAGTCCGGCTAGCTCCTACAATGAGCAGTTCTTC. Its translation is CASSLTPSPASSYNEQFF.

The chain employs TRBV13 and TRBJ1-2; D is possibly TRBD1 (5 bases). CDR3 length: 15 amino acids. Looked up from germline, CDR1 is PRHDT and CDR2 is FYEKMQ (reference sequence). Between the trimmed V and J ends, which lost 3 bases and 2 bases, there was a span of 13 bases. The CDR3 reads CASSFRGRENYGYTF. In DNA, the CDR3 is TGTGCCAGCAGCTTCCGTGGCAGGGAAAACTATGGCTACACCTTC. Looking up the rest from reference TRBV13 and TRBJ1-2 gives the full variable domain: AAGVIQSPRHLIKEKRETATLKCYPIPRHDTVYWYQQGPGQDPQFLISFYEKMQSDKGSIPDRFSAQQFSDYHSELNMSSLELGDSALYFCASSFRGRENYGYTFGSGTRLTVV.

This clone was picked up a small number of times. The genes are TRBV10-3 and TRBJ2-3; 9 bases map to TRBD2. Germline CDR1 is ENHRY and CDR2 is SYGVKD. The trim removed 10 bases at V and 0 bases at J, leaving 2 bases unmatched. The CDR3 runs to 13 residues. CDR3 residues: CATAGGSTDTQYF. As DNA, the CDR3 is TGTGCCACCGCGGGGGGGAGCACAGATACGCAGTATTTT.

The chain employs TRBV30 and TRBJ1-2; D gene unclear. Germline CDR1 reads GTSNPN; CDR2 reads SVGIG (reference sequence). V dropped 1 base and J dropped 7 bases, with 7 bases sitting between them. The CDR3 sequence is 11 residues long. CDR3 DNA: TGTGCCTGGAGTGAGAGGGTTGGCTACACCTTC. Translation gives CAWSERVGYTF.

V is TRBV27 and J is TRBJ2-5; D not certain. The V end was cut by 5 bases, the J end by 1 base, with 14 bases between. Germline lookup yields CDR1 MNHEY and CDR2 SMNVEV (reference sequence). The CDR3 is 15 residues long. The CDR3 here is CASSPRVTRQETQYF. The CDR3 coding sequence is TGTGCCAGCAGTCCCCGGGTGACGCGCCAAGAGACCCAGTACTTC.

The genes are TRBV18 and TRBJ2-7; 7 bases are shared with TRBD1. The CDR3 covers 15 residues. Germline CDR1 KGHSH, CDR2 LQKENI. The J segment lost 3 bases and the V segment lost 0 bases, leaving 5 bases of the junction unmatched. Here the CDR3 reads CASSPPGQEHYEQYF. CDR3 in DNA: TGTGCCAGCTCACCACCCGGACAGGAGCACTACGAGCAGTACTTC.

The J gene is TRBJ2-6, the V gene TRBV4-1, with no clear D. The germline CDR1 and CDR2 sequences are MGHRA and YSYEKL. CDR3 length: 16 residues. Trimming removed 1 base at V and 2 bases at J, with 9 bases between. The CDR3 region has the DNA TGCGCCAGCAGCCAAGGCCCCCGGGCTGGGGCCAACGTCCTGACTTTC. Residues: CASSQGPRAGANVLTF.

The V gene is TRBV10-3, the J gene TRBJ2-7; 9 bases agree with TRBD2. The germline CDR1 and CDR2 sequences are ENHRY and SYGVKD. V was clipped by 0 bases and J by 4 bases; unmatched bases: 7. The CDR3 spans 16 residues. The CDR3 here is CAISESGGRGIYEQYF. DNA of the CDR3: TGTGCCATCAGTGAGTCGGGCGGGAGGGGAATTTACGAGCAGTACTTC.

The chain combines TRBV20-1 with TRBJ1-2; TRBD1 agrees at 8 bases. Germline CDR1 is DFQATT and CDR2 is SNEGSKA (reference sequence). The CDR3 has 11 residues. This chain's CDR3 is CSSDRENGYTF. As DNA, the CDR3 is TGCAGCTCGGACAGGGAGAACGGCTACACCTTC.